The 2 T cell receptor beta chains below come from one sample, sequenced in a study of CD8+ T cells in alopecia areata. As to treatment: oral pan-JAK inhibitor, 5-10 mg twice daily. After isolation, RNA underwent reverse transcription to generate cDNA as the sequencing template. Generated by immunoSEQ multiplex PCR, the TCRdb table keeps only in-frame clones and is missing some. The profile shows over 150,000 clones, approximately 56% of them singletons. Source: CD4+ T cells sorted from blood, taken at week 4, from a patient treated with tofacitinib. These receptors all come from a human donor with alopecia areata.

J is TRBJ2-7 and V is TRBV7-2, with unresolved D. V was trimmed by 2 bases and J by 5 bases, leaving 13 bases between them. Germline values: CDR1 SGHTA, CDR2 FQGNSA. This CDR3 spans 14 amino acids. The CDR3 sequence: CASSLMSNSHEQYF. The CDR3 nucleotides read TGTGCCAGCAGCTTAATGTCAAATTCCCACGAGCAGTACTTC.

The count of this clone is one. The genes are TRBV6-1 and TRBJ1-6; unclear D gene. The CDR3 totals 12 residues. Deletions cut 4 bases from V and 8 bases from J, with 6 bases between. Per the germline V gene, CDR1 is MNHNS and CDR2 is SASEGT. The CDR3 bases are TGTGCCAGCAGTGTCGTCGATTCACCCCTCCACTTT. It is translated as CASSVVDSPLHF.